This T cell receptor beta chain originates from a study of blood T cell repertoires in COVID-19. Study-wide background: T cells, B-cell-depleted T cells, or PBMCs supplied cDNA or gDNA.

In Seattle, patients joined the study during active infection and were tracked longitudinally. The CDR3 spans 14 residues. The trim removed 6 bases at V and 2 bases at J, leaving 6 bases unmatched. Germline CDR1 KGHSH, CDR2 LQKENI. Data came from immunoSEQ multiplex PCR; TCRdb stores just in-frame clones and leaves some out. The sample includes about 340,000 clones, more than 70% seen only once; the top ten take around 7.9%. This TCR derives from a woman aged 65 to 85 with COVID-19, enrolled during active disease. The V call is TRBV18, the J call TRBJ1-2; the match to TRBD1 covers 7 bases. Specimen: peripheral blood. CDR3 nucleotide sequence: TGTGCCAGCTCGTCCGACAGGGCGAACTATGGCTACACCTTC. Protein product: CASSSDRANYGYTF.